What follows are 15 T cell receptor beta chains derived from one specimen sequenced in a study of CD8+ T cells in alopecia areata. RNA, once extracted, was reverse transcribed into cDNA for use as the sequencing template. Produced via immunoSEQ multiplex PCR; TCRdb's table is partial and in-frame only. The data show 130,000 or so clones, approximately 49% seen once. The sample here was CD8+ T cells sorted from blood, taken at week 0. These receptors were taken from a human donor with alopecia areata.

V gene TRBV30 combines with J gene TRBJ1-6, with 8 bases identical to TRBD1. Losses at the gene ends were 3 bases for V and 9 bases for J; bases not matched to a gene: 7. The CDR3 sequence is 14 residues long. CDR1 and CDR2 (germline): GTSNPN, SVGIG (reference sequence). The CDR3 region has the DNA TGTGCCTGGAGCGTTGGGACAGGAATTTCACCCCTCCACTTT. This codes for CAWSVGTGISPLHF.

The rearrangement links TRBV5-1 to TRBJ1-1, with D tentatively TRBD1 (6 bases). Between the trimmed V and J ends, which lost 3 bases and 1 base, there was a span of 13 bases. Germline CDR1 and CDR2: SGHRS and YFSETQ. This CDR3 contains 15 residues. This CDR3 is CASSYHRAANTEAFF. The CDR3 DNA is TGCGCCAGCAGCTACCACAGGGCGGCGAACACTGAAGCTTTCTTT.

There are a few counts of this clone. The rearrangement links TRBV13 to TRBJ1-2, with D perhaps TRBD1 (5 bases). CDR1 PRHDT and CDR2 FYEKMQ come from the germline V gene (reference sequence). The CDR3 has 13 residues. V shed 7 bases and J shed 4 bases, with 13 bases lying between them. The CDR3 region is CASTWGGSYGYTF. DNA for the CDR3: TGTGCCAGCACGTGGGGGGGATCCTATGGCTACACCTTC.

This chain links TRBV4-3 with TRBJ2-7, with D possibly matching TRBD1 (5 bases). Germline assignment: CDR1 LGHNA and CDR2 YSLEER. The CDR3 length is 14 residues. The germline V and J ends were trimmed by 4 bases and 0 bases, with 10 bases remaining between them. CDR3 loop: CASSLHRSSYEQYF. The CDR3, as DNA: TGCGCCAGCAGCCTGCACAGGAGCTCCTACGAGCAGTACTTC.

This clone was seen only a few times. The rearrangement links TRBV7-2 to TRBJ1-1; no reliable D call. Germline V gene lookup returns CDR1 SGHTA and CDR2 FQGNSA. V shed 1 base and J shed 3 bases, with 6 bases lying between them. CDR3 length: 13 amino acids. CDR3 region: CASSLGWYTEAFF. The CDR3 DNA reads as TGTGCCAGCAGCTTAGGGTGGTACACTGAAGCTTTCTTT.

This chain links TRBV6-5 with TRBJ1-2, with D uncertain. The germline gives CDR1 MNHEY, CDR2 SVGAGI. CDR3 length: 11 amino acids. V was cut by 7 bases and J by 3 bases, with 6 bases left in between. CDR3: CASNTDYGYTF. In DNA, the CDR3 is TGTGCCAGCAATACGGACTATGGCTACACCTTC.

The chain employs TRBV6-1 and TRBJ1-1; no clear D. This CDR3 has 14 residues. Germline CDR1 MNHNS, CDR2 SASEGT. Deletions cut 11 bases from V and 0 bases from J, with 16 bases between. CDR3 DNA sequence: TGTGCCTACACCACCTCAGGCCTGAACACTGAAGCTTTCTTT. Translation: CAYTTSGLNTEAFF.

The chain couples TRBV7-2 to TRBJ2-5; D is unclear. Germline lookup yields CDR1 SGHTA and CDR2 FQGNSA. The CDR3 runs 12 residues. With 5 bases removed from V and 5 bases from J, the gap between germline ends came to 9 bases. CDR3 coding DNA: TGTGCCAGCAGCCGCCCCGGGGAGACCCAGTACTTC. Translated, it gives CASSRPGETQYF. Supplemented by reference TRBV7-2 and TRBJ2-5, the full variable domain reads GAGVSQSPSNKVTEKGKDVELRCDPISGHTALYWYRQSLGQGLEFLIYFQGNSAPDKSGLPSDRFSAERTGGSVSTLTIQRTQQEDSAVYLCASSRPGETQYFGPGTRLLVL.

The rearrangement links TRBV2 to TRBJ2-5; TRBD2 matches at 13 bases. The junction had 7 bases not matched to a gene; V was cut back by 7 bases and J by 5 bases. The CDR3 sequence is 15 residues long. CDR1 is SNHLY, CDR2 FYNNEI, per germline. This CDR3 reads CASTGTSGAGETQYF. CDR3 nucleotide sequence: TGTGCCAGCACCGGGACTAGCGGGGCGGGTGAGACCCAGTACTTC.

V gene TRBV27 combines with J gene TRBJ2-1; D is undetermined. CDR3 size: 13 residues. Trimming took off 3 bases at V and 9 bases at J, with 12 bases between the two ends. From germline, CDR1 is MNHEY and CDR2 SMNVEV (reference sequence). CDR3 nucleotide sequence: TGTGCCAGCAGTTTTAGAGTTACCGGTGAGCAGTTCTTC. As protein: CASSFRVTGEQFF.

The chain uses TRBV29-1 and TRBJ2-1, with 7 bases aligning to TRBD2. V lost 6 bases to trimming and J lost 3 bases; unmatched junction nucleotides: 8. Germline V CDR1 and CDR2: SQVTM, ANQGSEA. CDR3 length: 14 amino acids. The CDR3 reads CSVLLAENYNEQFF. The CDR3 DNA reads TGCAGCGTCCTTCTAGCGGAGAACTACAATGAGCAGTTCTTC.

V is TRBV9 and J is TRBJ2-3, with 9 bases identical to TRBD2. The V gene's germline CDR1 is SGDLS and CDR2 YYNGEE. V shed 0 bases, J shed 0 bases, and the junction held 5 bases outside the gene matches. The CDR3 is made up of 17 amino acids. The CDR3 coding sequence is TGTGCCAGCAGCGTAGCTGACACTAGCGGGAGCACAGATACGCAGTATTTT. Translation: CASSVADTSGSTDTQYF.

This clone occurred a few times. This chain uses TRBV29-1 with TRBJ1-1; TRBD1 matches 10 bases. J lost 4 bases, V lost 4 bases, and 3 bases had no gene match. Looked up from germline, CDR1 is SQVTM and CDR2 is ANQGSEA. This CDR3 contains 13 residues. CDR3 nucleotide sequence: TGCAGCGTTGGACAGGGGGCGGGCACTGAAGCTTTCTTT. Translation: CSVGQGAGTEAFF.

This clone was detected only once. V usage is TRBV27 and J usage is TRBJ2-7; D ambiguous. The CDR3 has 14 residues. The V and J ends lost 5 bases and 4 bases respectively, with 15 bases between them. The germline V gene encodes CDR1 MNHEY and CDR2 SMNVEV (reference sequence). This CDR3 reads CASSLSPRTYEQYF. DNA of the CDR3: TGTGCCAGCAGTCTCTCACCCCGTACATACGAGCAGTACTTC.

The rearrangement uses TRBV5-4 and TRBJ2-7; 7 bases align to TRBD1. CDR3 length: 14 residues. The germline gives CDR1 SGHNT, CDR2 YYREEE (reference sequence). Germline trimming cut 1 base from V and 6 bases from J; bases unmatched to any gene: 7. The CDR3 here is CASSLMGRGSEQYF. The CDR3 region has the DNA TGTGCCAGCAGCTTGATGGGCAGGGGGAGCGAGCAGTACTTC. The whole variable domain, filled in from reference TRBV5-4 and TRBJ2-7, reads ETGVTQSPTHLIKTRGQQVTLRCSSQSGHNTVSWYQQALGQGPQFIFQYYREEENGRGNFPPRFSGLQFPNYSSELNVNALELDDSALYLCASSLMGRGSEQYFGPGTRLTVT.